A single sample gave rise to the 19 T cell receptor beta chains below, sequenced in a study of cytomegalovirus exposure and HLA in healthy donors. Profiled with immunoSEQ multiplex PCR; TCRdb holds only in-frame clones, not every one. The sample holds some 79,000 clones; about 93% are singletons and the top ten take about 3.5%. The sequenced sample was PBMCs. The receptors derive from a woman aged 18-30 years in good health and CMV-seropositive.

This chain uses TRBV2 with TRBJ1-5; 7 bases match TRBD1. There are 14 residues in the CDR3. With 8 bases clipped from V and 3 bases from J, the junction kept 7 bases outside the gene matches. Germline CDR1 is SNHLY and CDR2 is FYNNEI. The DNA of the CDR3 is TGTGCCAGCGACGTGACAGGGTCCAATCAGCCCCAGCATTTT. This sequence encodes CASDVTGSNQPQHF.

The rearrangement links TRBV2 to TRBJ2-1; D perhaps matches TRBD2 (6 bases). The length of the CDR3 is 12 residues. The germline V gene encodes CDR1 SNHLY and CDR2 FYNNEI. Trimming removed 5 bases at V and 15 bases at J, with 17 bases between. The CDR3 spells CASSWTGTSTFF. DNA of the CDR3: TGTGCCAGCAGTTGGACCGGGACTTCAACGTTCTTC.

The chain couples TRBV7-3 to TRBJ2-6; D perhaps matches TRBD1 (6 bases). This CDR3 spans 17 amino acids. Trimming removed 4 bases from V and 2 bases from J, with 15 bases in between. Germline lookup yields CDR1 SGHTA and CDR2 FQGTGA. CDR3 in DNA: TGTGCCAGCAGCTCCCAGGGGTGGGGGCCTGGGGCCAACGTCCTGACTTTC. This gives the protein CASSSQGWGPGANVLTF.

V and J are TRBV2 and TRBJ1-2; D may be TRBD1 (6 bases). CDR3 length: 11 residues. CDR1 SNHLY and CDR2 FYNNEI come from the germline V gene. The V end was cut by 9 bases, the J end by 2 bases, with 7 bases between. In nucleotides, the CDR3 is TGTGCCAGTCAGGGGAACTATGGCTACACCTTC. Its translation is CASQGNYGYTF.

The chain couples TRBV5-1 to TRBJ2-5; D call uncertain. The CDR3 length is 14 residues. Trimming left V 0 bases short and J 1 base short, with 7 bases between. Germline V gene sequence: CDR1 SGHRS, CDR2 YFSETQ. The CDR3 loop is CASSLGAIQETQYF. CDR3 DNA sequence: TGCGCCAGCAGCTTGGGTGCTATCCAAGAGACCCAGTACTTC.

The CDR3 nucleotides read TGCGCCAGCAGCACTAGCGGGGGCACAGATACGCAGTATTTT. Translated, it gives CASSTSGGTDTQYF. This rearrangement joins TRBV5-1 to TRBJ2-3, with 10 bases fitting TRBD2. J lost 1 base, V lost 4 bases, and 0 bases had no gene match. The CDR3 has 14 amino acids. From germline, CDR1 is SGHRS and CDR2 YFSETQ.

This chain uses TRBV15 with TRBJ2-3, with 9 bases lining up with TRBD1. CDR3 length: 16 amino acids. CDR1 LNHNV and CDR2 YYDKDF come from the germline V gene (reference sequence). Trimming cost V 0 bases and J 4 bases; bases outside gene matches: 5. CDR3 in amino acids: CATSRDSGTGPDTQYF. The CDR3 DNA reads TGTGCCACCAGCAGAGATTCTGGGACAGGGCCAGATACGCAGTATTTT.

The chain joins TRBV11-2 to TRBJ2-7; tentatively, D is TRBD2 (6 bases). This CDR3 is built from 15 residues. CDR1 and CDR2 (germline): SGHAT, FQNNGV. The V and J ends lost 2 bases and 2 bases respectively, with 13 bases between them. The DNA for the CDR3 is TGTGCCAGCAGCTTACAGAGTAGCGGACCCTACGAGCAGTACTTC. Its translation is CASSLQSSGPYEQYF.

The chain is built from TRBV7-8 and TRBJ2-5; D not certain. V gave up 5 bases and J gave up 2 bases, with 15 bases separating them. This CDR3 is 15 amino acids long. Looked up from germline, CDR1 is SGHVS and CDR2 is FQNEAQ. The CDR3 sequence: CASSPGEIFQETQYF. The DNA of the CDR3 is TGTGCCAGCAGCCCCGGAGAGATCTTTCAAGAGACCCAGTACTTC. Looking up the rest from reference TRBV7-8 and TRBJ2-5 gives the full variable domain: GAGVSQSPRYKVAKRGQDVALRCDPISGHVSLFWYQQALGQGPEFLTYFQNEAQLDKSGLPSDRFFAERPEGSVSTLKIQRTQQEDSAVYLCASSPGEIFQETQYFGPGTRLLVL.

This clone was recorded only once. This rearrangement joins TRBV6-1 to TRBJ2-1; 9 nucleotides match TRBD1. The CDR3 has 17 amino acids. In germline, CDR1 is MNHNS, CDR2 SASEGT. After removal of 3 bases from V and 3 bases from J, the junction contained 9 bases not matched to a gene. CDR3 coding DNA: TGTGCCAGCAGTGAGCCCCTGACAGGGGGTGTCTACAATGAGCAGTTCTTC. Its translation is CASSEPLTGGVYNEQFF.

The V gene is TRBV28, the J gene TRBJ1-2; tentative D call: TRBD1 (5 bases). The CDR3 runs 11 residues. V lost 3 bases and J 8 bases, leaving 7 bases between the germline ends. Germline V gene lookup returns CDR1 MDHEN and CDR2 SYDVKM. CDR3 nucleotides: TGTGCCAGCAGTTTCGCAGGGGGCTACACCTTC. It translates to CASSFAGGYTF.

This chain uses TRBV19 with TRBJ2-3; 8 bases line up with TRBD1. The germline CDR1 and CDR2 sequences are LNHDA and SQIVND (reference sequence). V was clipped by 5 bases and J by 3 bases; unmatched bases: 7. The CDR3 length is 15 residues. DNA for the CDR3: TGTGCCAGTAGTCTTACAGGGGGGCTGACAGATACGCAGTATTTT. Amino acid sequence: CASSLTGGLTDTQYF.

The chain is built from TRBV7-2 and TRBJ1-2, with TRBD1 identical over 8 bases. This CDR3 has 16 amino acids. Germline CDR1 and CDR2: SGHTA and FQGNSA. The ends lost 6 bases at V and 5 bases at J; junction bases unmatched: 14. The chain's CDR3 is CASRLHTGGSGYGYTF. The CDR3 coding sequence is TGTGCCAGCAGACTTCACACAGGGGGATCTGGTTATGGCTACACCTTC.

V is TRBV19 and J is TRBJ2-1; D is perhaps TRBD2 (6 bases). The CDR3 contains 16 residues. The germline gives CDR1 LNHDA, CDR2 SQIVND (reference sequence). V shed 4 bases and J shed 5 bases, with 18 bases lying between them. CDR3 region: CASSTGLRDHDNEQFF. CDR3 DNA sequence: TGTGCCAGTAGTACTGGTCTGCGGGACCACGACAATGAGCAGTTCTTC.

The chain has TRBV15 and TRBJ2-3, with D possibly TRBD2 on 5 matching bases. This CDR3 comprises 15 residues. The germline gives CDR1 LNHNV, CDR2 YYDKDF (reference sequence). The V end was cut by 3 bases, the J end by 4 bases, with 14 bases between. The CDR3 nucleotides are TGTGCCACCAGCAGCCGGGGTACAGAGTCAGATACGCAGTATTTT. This encodes CATSSRGTESDTQYF.

The chain couples TRBV30 to TRBJ2-7; the match to TRBD2 covers 8 bases. Germline loops: CDR1 GTSNPN, CDR2 SVGIG (reference sequence). With V trimmed by 0 bases and J by 4 bases, 5 bases remained unmatched. The CDR3 consists of 14 residues. This chain's CDR3 is CAWSVRSGSYEQYF. The CDR3 DNA sequence: TGTGCCTGGAGTGTACGGAGCGGGAGTTACGAGCAGTACTTC.

The chain couples TRBV19 to TRBJ2-1; TRBD2 agrees at 8 bases. V lost 2 bases and J lost 5; bases outside the gene matches: 8. This CDR3 is built from 16 residues. CDR1 and CDR2 (germline): LNHDA, SQIVND (reference sequence). CDR3 in DNA: TGTGCCAGTAGTATATTGGGTAGCGGGGACAACAATGAGCAGTTCTTC. Translating gives CASSILGSGDNNEQFF.

About this clone: One junction end disagrees with the germline gene, perhaps due to a read error. In the same sample, other DNA sequences code for this CDR3. V gene TRBV30 combines with J gene TRBJ2-2; D ambiguous. Germline V gene lookup returns CDR1 GTSNPN and CDR2 SVGIG (reference sequence). The CDR3 consists of 13 residues. CDR3 nucleotide sequence: TGTGCCTGGAGACAGTTCGACACCGGAGAGCTGTTTTTT. Translating it yields CAWRQFDTGELFF.

The chain combines TRBV29-1 with TRBJ1-2; D is possibly TRBD1 (6 bases). Per the germline V gene, CDR1 is SQVTM and CDR2 is ANQGSEA. V lost 1 base, J lost 5 bases, and 17 bases lay in between. The CDR3 is 15 residues long. This chain's CDR3 is CSVEGPDRFIYGYTF. The CDR3 nucleotides read TGCAGCGTTGAAGGCCCCGACAGGTTTATTTATGGCTACACCTTC.